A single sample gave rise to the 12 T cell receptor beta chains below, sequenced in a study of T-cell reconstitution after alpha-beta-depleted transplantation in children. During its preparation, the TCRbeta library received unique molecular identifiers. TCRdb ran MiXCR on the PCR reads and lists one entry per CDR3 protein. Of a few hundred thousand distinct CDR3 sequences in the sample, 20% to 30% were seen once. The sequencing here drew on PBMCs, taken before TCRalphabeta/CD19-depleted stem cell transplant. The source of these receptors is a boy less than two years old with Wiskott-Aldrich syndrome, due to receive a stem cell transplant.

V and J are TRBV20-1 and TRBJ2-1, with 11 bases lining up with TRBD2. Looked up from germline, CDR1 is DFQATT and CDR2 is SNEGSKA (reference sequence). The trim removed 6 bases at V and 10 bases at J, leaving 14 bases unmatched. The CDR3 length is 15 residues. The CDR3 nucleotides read TGCAGTGCAACCAACCTAGCGGGAGGACCATTGGAGCAGTTCTTC. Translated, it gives CSATNLAGGPLEQFF.

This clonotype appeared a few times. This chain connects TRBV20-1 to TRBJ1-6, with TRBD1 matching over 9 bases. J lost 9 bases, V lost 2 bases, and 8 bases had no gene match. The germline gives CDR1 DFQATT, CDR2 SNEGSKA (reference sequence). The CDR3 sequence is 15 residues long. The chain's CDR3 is CSARRMGQGSSPLHF. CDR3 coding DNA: TGCAGTGCTAGAAGGATGGGACAGGGTAGTTCACCCCTCCACTTT.

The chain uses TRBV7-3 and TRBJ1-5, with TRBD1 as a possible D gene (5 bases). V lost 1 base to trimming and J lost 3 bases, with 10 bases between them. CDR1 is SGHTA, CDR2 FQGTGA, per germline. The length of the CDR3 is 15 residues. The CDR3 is CASSLNGDPNQPQHF. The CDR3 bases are TGTGCCAGCAGCTTAAATGGGGACCCCAATCAGCCCCAGCATTTT.

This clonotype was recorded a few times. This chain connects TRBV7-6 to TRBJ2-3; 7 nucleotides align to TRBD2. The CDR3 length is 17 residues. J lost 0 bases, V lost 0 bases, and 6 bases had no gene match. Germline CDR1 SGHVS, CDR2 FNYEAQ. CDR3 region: CASSLAGTTVSTDTQYF. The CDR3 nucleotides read TGTGCCAGCAGCTTAGCAGGGACTACCGTTAGCACAGATACGCAGTATTTT.

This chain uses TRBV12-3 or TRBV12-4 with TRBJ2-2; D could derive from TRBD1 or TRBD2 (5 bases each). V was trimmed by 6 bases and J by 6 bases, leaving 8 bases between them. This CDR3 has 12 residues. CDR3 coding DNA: TGTGCCAGCAGCCGGGACCCCGGGGAGCTGTTTTTT. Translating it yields CASSRDPGELFF.

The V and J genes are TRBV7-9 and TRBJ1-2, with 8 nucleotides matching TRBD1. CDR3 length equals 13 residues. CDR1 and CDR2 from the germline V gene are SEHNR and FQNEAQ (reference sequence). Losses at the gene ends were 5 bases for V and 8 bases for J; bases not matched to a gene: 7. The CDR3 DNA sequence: TGTGCCAGCAGCGTCAGGGGGCGAGTAGGCTACACCTTC. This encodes CASSVRGRVGYTF.

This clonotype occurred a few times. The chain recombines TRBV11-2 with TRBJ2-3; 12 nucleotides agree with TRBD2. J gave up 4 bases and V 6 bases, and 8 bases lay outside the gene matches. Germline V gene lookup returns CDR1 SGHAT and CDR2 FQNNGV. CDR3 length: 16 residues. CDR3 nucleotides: TGTGCCAGCAGTCTAGCGGGAGGGCCTTTTGCAGATACGCAGTATTTT. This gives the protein CASSLAGGPFADTQYF.

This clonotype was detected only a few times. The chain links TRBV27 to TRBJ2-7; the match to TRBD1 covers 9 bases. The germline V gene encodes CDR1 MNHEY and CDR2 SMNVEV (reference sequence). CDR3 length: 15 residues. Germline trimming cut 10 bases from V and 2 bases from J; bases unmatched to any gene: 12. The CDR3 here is CATDCPGQGAYEQYF. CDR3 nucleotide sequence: TGTGCCACCGATTGCCCGGGACAGGGAGCCTACGAGCAGTACTTC.

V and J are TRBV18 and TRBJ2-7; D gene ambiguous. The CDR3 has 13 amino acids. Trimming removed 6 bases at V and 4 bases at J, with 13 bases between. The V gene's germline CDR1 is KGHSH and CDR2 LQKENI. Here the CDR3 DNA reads TGTGCCAGCTCGGGCCAACCTCGGTACGAGCAGTACTTC. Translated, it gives CASSGQPRYEQYF.

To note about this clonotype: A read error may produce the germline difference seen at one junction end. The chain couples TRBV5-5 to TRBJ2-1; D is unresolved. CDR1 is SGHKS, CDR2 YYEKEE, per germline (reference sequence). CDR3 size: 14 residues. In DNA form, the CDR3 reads TGTGCCAGCAGCTTGTCTGTCTCCAACAATGAGCAGTTCTTC. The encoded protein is CASSLSVSNNEQFF.

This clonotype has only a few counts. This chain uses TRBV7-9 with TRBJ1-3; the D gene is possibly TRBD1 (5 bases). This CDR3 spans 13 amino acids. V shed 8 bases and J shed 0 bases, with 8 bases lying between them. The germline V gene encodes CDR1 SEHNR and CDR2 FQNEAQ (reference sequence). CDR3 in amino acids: CASDSRSGNTIYF. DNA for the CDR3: TGTGCCAGCGACAGTCGCTCTGGAAACACCATATATTTT.

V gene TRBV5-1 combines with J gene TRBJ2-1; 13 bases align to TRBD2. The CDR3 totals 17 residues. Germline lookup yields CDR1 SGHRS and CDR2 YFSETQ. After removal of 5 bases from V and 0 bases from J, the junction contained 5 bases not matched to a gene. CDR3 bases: TGCGCCAGCAGAGGGACTAGCGGGACGAGCTCCTACAATGAGCAGTTCTTC. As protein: CASRGTSGTSSYNEQFF.